This TCR beta chain was profiled in a study of T cells after yellow fever vaccination (dated by TCRdb to the late 2010s). Concerning the study at large: Libraries from fractions with low cell numbers were prepared with the SMART-Seq v4 Ultra Low Input RNA kit. Blood was drawn at multiple timepoints before and after primary and secondary immunization, with bulk PBMC replicates and cell subsets isolated. The cohort comprised two healthy male donors, one aged 18 to 30 and one aged 30 to 40 years. To track T-cell clones before and after primary and booster YFV17D yellow fever vaccination, bulk TCR alpha and beta repertoires were sequenced longitudinally. The study at large found these results: Computational filtering was needed because FACS-sorted repertoires could contain abundant contaminating clonotypes from the bulk population. Most clones expanded after primary vaccination were re-detected after the booster (about 95% of CD4 and roughly 85% of CD8), suggesting broad memory maintenance. Only a couple of donors were included in the study, so the extent to which the findings can be generalized is limited. A small fraction of clonotypes appeared in both the CD4 and CD8 compartments, likely as a result of convergent recombination. The secondary T-cell response was weaker than the primary response but faster, peaking on day 5 instead of day 15.

This specimen's treatment or condition label, per the study, means: live attenuated yellow fever vaccine strain. Two biological replicates of bulk PBMCs were collected at each blood-draw timepoint. A standard Ficoll-Paque protocol was used to isolate PBMCs from peripheral blood. TriZol was used to extract RNA from bulk PBMCs, from CD4 and CD8 fractions, and from dextramer-positive and dextramer-negative fractions. The CDR3 covers 15 residues, taking in both the cysteine and the phenylalanine. Left in the record is the CDR3 DNA by itself, 45 bases read in frame from the first base. Sequences SGHRS (CDR1) and YFSETQ (CDR2) are obtained from the germline V gene. The germline ends are 9 bases apart after V is trimmed by 0 bases and J by 2 bases. TCR cDNA was made using 5'RACE template switching, a step that added a universal primer site and unique molecular identifiers. cDNA synthesis was primed from both the TCR alpha and TCR beta constant segments. Library amplification used two PCR steps, and the second PCR step added sample barcodes and sequencing adapters. Sequencing of the libraries was done on either Illumina HiSeq 2500 (2x100 bp) or NovaSeq (2x150 bp). In the source study's methods: Demultiplexing of reads and collapsing into UMI consensus sequences were performed with MIGEC, and V(D)J alignment was carried out with MiXCR. Vaccine-responding clonotypes were defined with edgeR using replicate PBMC samples, requiring FDR below 0.01 and a log2 fold change above 5 up to day 15. Each bulk clonotype received a CD4 or CD8 identity based on whether the sequenced CD4 or CD8 repertoire contained that clonotype at higher abundance. TCRdb reprocessed the public reads (quality trimming at Q25 with fastp, clone calling with MiXCR) and kept in-frame beta chains. Each entry is one CDR3 protein sequence, shown with its most common DNA and genes. Clone size and V and J calls follow TCRdb, not the original study. The sample records hundreds of thousands of distinct CDR3 sequences, 9% to 15% of which are singletons. 15% of the sample comes from the top ten.

This clonotype was picked up many times. What this receptor recognizes is not known. Base qualities are not recorded, but no much larger clone differs from it by a single base. This receptor was identified in a man aged 25 to 40 who received the YFV17D yellow fever vaccine. The chain joins TRBV5-1 to TRBJ1-5; the D segment cannot be called with confidence. Sequenced material: PBMCs, taken on the day of the yellow fever booster vaccination. The CDR3 protein sequence reads: CASSLDGFGNQPQHF. The sequence in DNA is TGCGCCAGCAGCTTGGACGGGTTCGGCAATCAGCCCCAGCATTTT.